These 4 T cell receptor beta chains share one sample of origin, sequenced in a study of T cell responses to AZD1222 COVID-19 vaccine. The repertoire was sequenced with immunoSEQ multiplex PCR; TCRdb's copy has only in-frame clones and lacks some. The table includes about 260,000 clones, approximately 93% detected once. Specimen: peripheral blood, collected on day 0 of AZD1222 vaccination. Every receptor here comes from an adult in good health.

The chain is built from TRBV29-1 and TRBJ2-5; D not certain. The V gene lost 0 bases and the J gene lost 6 bases, with 8 bases spanning the gap. The germline gives CDR1 SQVTM, CDR2 ANQGSEA. This CDR3 is built from 12 residues. This CDR3 reads CSVEDRSQTQYF. The DNA for the CDR3 is TGCAGCGTTGAAGATCGGAGCCAGACCCAGTACTTC.

V and J are TRBV7-8 and TRBJ1-3, with unresolved D. Trimming shortened V by 1 base and J by 0 bases, and 7 bases separated the two germline ends. The germline gives CDR1 SGHVS, CDR2 FQNEAQ. CDR3 length: 15 residues. The CDR3 region is CASSLVYGSGNTIYF. DNA of the CDR3: TGTGCCAGCAGCTTAGTATACGGCTCTGGAAACACCATATATTTT.

V and J are TRBV19 and TRBJ2-7; D might be TRBD1 (6 bases). CDR1 and CDR2 from the germline V gene are LNHDA and SQIVND (reference sequence). This CDR3 region has 14 residues. V lost 8 bases, J lost 2 bases, and 16 bases lay in between. The CDR3, as DNA: TGTGCCAGTTCTCCAGGGGTTCGCACCTACGAGCAGTACTTC. Its translation is CASSPGVRTYEQYF.

The chain joins TRBV7-8 to TRBJ2-4; the D call may be TRBD1 or TRBD2 (5 bases each). V was cut by 1 base and J by 5 bases, with 15 bases left in between. In germline, CDR1 is SGHVS, CDR2 FQNEAQ. CDR3 length: 16 residues. CDR3 nucleotide sequence: TGTGCCAGCAGCTTAGGAGGGGTCCAGAGGGAAAACATTCAGTACTTC. Translation gives CASSLGGVQRENIQYF.